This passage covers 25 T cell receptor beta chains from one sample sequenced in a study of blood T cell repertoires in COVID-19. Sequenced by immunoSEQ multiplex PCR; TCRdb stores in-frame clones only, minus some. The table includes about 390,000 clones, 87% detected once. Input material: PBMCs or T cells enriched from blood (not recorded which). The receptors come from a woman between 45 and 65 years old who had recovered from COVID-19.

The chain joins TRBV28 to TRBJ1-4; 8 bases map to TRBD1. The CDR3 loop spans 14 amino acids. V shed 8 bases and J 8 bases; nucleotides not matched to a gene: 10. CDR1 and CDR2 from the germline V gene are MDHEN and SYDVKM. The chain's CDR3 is CASQGTGSFEKLFF. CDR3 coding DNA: TGTGCCAGCCAGGGGACAGGCTCGTTCGAAAAACTGTTTTTT.

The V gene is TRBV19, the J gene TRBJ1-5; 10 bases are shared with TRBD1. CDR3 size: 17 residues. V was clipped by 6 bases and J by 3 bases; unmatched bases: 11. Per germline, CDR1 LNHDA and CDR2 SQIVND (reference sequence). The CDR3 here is CASRTTGTGVTNQPQHF. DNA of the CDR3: TGTGCCAGTAGAACCACCGGGACAGGGGTGACCAATCAGCCCCAGCATTTT.

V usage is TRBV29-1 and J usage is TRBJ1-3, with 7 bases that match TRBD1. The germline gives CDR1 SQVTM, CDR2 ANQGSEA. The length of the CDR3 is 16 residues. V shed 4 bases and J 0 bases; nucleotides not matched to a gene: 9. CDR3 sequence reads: CSVVELGDSSGNTIYF. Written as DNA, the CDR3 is TGCAGCGTTGTAGAGTTGGGGGACAGCTCTGGAAACACCATATATTTT.

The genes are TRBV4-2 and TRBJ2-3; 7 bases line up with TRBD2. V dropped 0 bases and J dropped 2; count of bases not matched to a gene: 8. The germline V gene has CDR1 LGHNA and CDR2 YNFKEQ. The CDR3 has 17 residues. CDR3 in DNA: TGTGCCAGCAGCCAAGATCCCGCGACTAGCCCCACAGATACGCAGTATTTT. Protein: CASSQDPATSPTDTQYF.

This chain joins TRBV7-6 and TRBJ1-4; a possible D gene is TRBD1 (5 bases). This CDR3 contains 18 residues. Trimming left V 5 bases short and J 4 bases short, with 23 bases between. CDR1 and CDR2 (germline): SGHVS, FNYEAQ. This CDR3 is CASSPKPKLWGDNEKLFF. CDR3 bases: TGTGCCAGCAGCCCCAAACCGAAGCTCTGGGGCGATAATGAAAAACTGTTTTTT.

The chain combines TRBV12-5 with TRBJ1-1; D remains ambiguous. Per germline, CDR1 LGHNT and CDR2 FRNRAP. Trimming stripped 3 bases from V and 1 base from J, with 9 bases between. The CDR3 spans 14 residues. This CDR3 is CASGLGGANTEAFF. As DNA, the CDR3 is TGTGCTAGTGGTTTAGGAGGTGCGAACACTGAAGCTTTCTTT.

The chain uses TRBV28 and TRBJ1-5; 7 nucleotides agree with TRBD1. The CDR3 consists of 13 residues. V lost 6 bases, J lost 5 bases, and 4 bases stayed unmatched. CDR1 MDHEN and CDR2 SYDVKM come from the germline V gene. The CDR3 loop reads CASSPDRDQPQHF. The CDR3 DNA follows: TGTGCCAGCAGCCCTGACAGGGATCAGCCCCAGCATTTT.

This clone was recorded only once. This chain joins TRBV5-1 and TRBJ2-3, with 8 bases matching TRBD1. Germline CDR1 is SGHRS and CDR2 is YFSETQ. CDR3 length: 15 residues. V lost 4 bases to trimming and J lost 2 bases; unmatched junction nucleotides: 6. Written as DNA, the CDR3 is TGCGCCAGCAGCATTCAGGGGGCAATCACAGATACGCAGTATTTT. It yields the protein CASSIQGAITDTQYF.

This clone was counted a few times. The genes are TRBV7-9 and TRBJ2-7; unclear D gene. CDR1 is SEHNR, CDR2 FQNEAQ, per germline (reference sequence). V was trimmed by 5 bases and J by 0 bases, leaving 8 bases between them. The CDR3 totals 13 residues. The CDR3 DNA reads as TGTGCCAGCAGCCATTCTAACTCCTACGAGCAGTACTTC. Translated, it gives CASSHSNSYEQYF.

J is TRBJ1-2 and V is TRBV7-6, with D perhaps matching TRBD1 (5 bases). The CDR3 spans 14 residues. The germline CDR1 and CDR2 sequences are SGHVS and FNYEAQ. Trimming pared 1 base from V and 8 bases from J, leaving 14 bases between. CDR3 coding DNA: TGTGCCAGCAGCTTAGAAGGGGAGGTCGAAGGCTACACCTTC. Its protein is CASSLEGEVEGYTF.

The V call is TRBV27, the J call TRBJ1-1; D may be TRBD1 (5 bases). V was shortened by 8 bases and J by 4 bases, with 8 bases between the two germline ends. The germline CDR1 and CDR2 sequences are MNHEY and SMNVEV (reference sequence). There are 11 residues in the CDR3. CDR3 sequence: CASRGGTEAFF. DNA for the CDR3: TGTGCCAGCCGGGGGGGCACTGAAGCTTTCTTT.

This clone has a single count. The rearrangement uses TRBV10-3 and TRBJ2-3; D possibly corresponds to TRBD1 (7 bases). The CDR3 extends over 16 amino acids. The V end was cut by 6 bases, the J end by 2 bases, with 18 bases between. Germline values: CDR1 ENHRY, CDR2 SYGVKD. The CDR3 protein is CAIRAGSRGDTDTQYF. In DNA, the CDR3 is TGTGCCATCAGGGCGGGTAGCAGGGGGGACACAGATACGCAGTATTTT.

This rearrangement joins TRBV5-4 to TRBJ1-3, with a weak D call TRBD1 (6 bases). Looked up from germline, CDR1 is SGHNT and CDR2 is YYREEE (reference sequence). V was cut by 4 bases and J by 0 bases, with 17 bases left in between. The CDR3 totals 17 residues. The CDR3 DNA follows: TGTGCCAGCAGCGGGGGGGGCAGATCGAGCTCTGGAAACACCATATATTTT. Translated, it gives CASSGGGRSSSGNTIYF.

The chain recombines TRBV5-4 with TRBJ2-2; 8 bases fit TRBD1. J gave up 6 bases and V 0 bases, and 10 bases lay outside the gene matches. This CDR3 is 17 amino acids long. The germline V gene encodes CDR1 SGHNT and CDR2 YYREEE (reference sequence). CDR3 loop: CASSLDRTGILSGELFF. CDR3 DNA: TGTGCCAGCAGCTTGGATCGGACAGGGATCCTCTCCGGGGAGCTGTTTTTT.

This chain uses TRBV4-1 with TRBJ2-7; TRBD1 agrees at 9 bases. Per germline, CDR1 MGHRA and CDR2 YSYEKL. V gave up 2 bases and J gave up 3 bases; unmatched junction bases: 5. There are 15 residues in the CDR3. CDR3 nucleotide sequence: TGCGCCAGCAGCCAAACCGGGACAGGGATCTACGAGCAGTACTTC. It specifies CASSQTGTGIYEQYF.

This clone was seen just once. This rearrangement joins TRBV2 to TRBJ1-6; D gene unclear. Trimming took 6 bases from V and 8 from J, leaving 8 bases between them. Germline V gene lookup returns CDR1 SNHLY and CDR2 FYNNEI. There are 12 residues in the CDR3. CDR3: CASRHVDSPLHF. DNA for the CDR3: TGTGCCAGCAGACACGTCGATTCACCCCTCCACTTT.

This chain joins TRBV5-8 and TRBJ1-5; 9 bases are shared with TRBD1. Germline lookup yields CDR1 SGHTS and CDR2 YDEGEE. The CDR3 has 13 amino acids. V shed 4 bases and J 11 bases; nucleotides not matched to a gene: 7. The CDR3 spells CASSPGQGQAQHF. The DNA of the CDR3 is TGTGCCAGCAGCCCGGGACAGGGACAGGCCCAGCATTTT.

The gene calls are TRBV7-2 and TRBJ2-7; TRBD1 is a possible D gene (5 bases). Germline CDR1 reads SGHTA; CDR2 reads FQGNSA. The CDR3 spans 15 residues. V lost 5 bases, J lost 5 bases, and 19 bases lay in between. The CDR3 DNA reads TGTGCCAGCAGCGCTGACAGCATCCAACCCAACGAGCAGTACTTC. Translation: CASSADSIQPNEQYF.

DNA for the CDR3: TGTGCCAGCAGTAAAATTAGGGACAGGGTCTTCTATGGCTACACCTTC. Translating it yields CASSKIRDRVFYGYTF. The rearrangement links TRBV28 to TRBJ1-2; 9 nucleotides agree with TRBD1. After removal of 5 bases from V and 4 bases from J, the junction contained 11 bases not matched to a gene. Germline V gives CDR1 MDHEN, CDR2 SYDVKM. The length of the CDR3 is 16 residues.

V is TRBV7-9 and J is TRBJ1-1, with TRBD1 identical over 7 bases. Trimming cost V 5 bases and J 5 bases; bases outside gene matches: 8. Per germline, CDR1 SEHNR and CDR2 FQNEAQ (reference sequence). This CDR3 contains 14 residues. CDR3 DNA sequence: TGTGCCAGCAGCGCGAAGCTCAGGGGGACTGAAGCTTTCTTT. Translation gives CASSAKLRGTEAFF.

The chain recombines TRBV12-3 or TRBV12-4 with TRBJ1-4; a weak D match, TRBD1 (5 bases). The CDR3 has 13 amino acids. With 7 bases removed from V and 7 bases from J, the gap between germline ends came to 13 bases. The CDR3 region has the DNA TGTGCCAGCACCAGTGGGGCGGTTGAAAAACTGTTTTTT. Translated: CASTSGAVEKLFF.

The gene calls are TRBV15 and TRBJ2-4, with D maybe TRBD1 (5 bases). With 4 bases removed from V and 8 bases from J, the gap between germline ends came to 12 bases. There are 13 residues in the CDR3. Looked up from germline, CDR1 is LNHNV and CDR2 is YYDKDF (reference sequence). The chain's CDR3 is CATSTTDRYIQYF. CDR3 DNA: TGTGCCACCAGCACTACTGACAGATACATTCAGTACTTC.

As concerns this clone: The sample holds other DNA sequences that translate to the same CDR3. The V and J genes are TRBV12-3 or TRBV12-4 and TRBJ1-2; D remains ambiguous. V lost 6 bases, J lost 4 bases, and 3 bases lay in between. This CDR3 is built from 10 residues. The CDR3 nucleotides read TGTGCCAGCAGCCGCTATGGCTACACCTTC. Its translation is CASSRYGYTF.

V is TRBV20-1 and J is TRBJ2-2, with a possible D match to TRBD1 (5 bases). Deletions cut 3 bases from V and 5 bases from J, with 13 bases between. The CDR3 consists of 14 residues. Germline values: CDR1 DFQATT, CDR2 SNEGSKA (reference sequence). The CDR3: CSASWQGLTGELFF. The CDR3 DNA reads TGCAGTGCTAGTTGGCAGGGCCTGACCGGGGAGCTGTTTTTT.

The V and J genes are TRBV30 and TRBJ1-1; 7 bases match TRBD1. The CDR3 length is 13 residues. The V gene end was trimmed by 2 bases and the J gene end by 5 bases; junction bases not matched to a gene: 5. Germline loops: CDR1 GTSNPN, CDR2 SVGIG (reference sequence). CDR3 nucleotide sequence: TGTGCCTGGAGTAATGTCAGGGGGACTGAAGCTTTCTTT. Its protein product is CAWSNVRGTEAFF. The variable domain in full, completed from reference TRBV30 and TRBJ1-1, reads SQTIHQWPATLVQPVGSPLSLECTVEGTSNPNLYWYRQAAGRGLQLLFYSVGIGQISSEVPQNLSASRPQDRQFILSSKKLLLSDSGFYLCAWSNVRGTEAFFGQGTRLTVV.